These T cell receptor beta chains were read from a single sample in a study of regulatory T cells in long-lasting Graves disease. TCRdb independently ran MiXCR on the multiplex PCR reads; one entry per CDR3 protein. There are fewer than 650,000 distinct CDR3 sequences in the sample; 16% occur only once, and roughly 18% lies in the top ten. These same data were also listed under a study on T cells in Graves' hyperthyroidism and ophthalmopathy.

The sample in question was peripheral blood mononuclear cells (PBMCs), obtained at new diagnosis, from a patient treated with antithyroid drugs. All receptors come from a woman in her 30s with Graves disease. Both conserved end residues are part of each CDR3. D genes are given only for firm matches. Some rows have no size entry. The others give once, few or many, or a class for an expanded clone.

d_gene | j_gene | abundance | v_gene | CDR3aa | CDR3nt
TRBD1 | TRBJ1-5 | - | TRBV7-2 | CASSFTGDNQPQHF | TGTGCCAGCAGCTTTACAGGGGACAATCAGCCCCAGCATTTT
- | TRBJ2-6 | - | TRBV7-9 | CASSFSGTGYSGANVLTF | TGTGCCAGCAGCTTCAGCGGGACAGGTTATTCTGGGGCCAACGTCCTGACTTTC
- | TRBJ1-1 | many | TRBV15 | CATSARTVLNTEAFF | TGTGCCACCAGCGCCAGGACTGTCCTGAACACTGAAGCTTTCTTT
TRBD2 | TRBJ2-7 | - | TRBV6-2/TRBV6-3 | CASSEAPGGMAYEQYF | TGTGCCAGCAGTGAAGCCCCGGGGGGGATGGCCTACGAGCAGTACTTC
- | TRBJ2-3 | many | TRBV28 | CASSPSGRTSTDTQYF | TGTGCCAGCAGTCCCTCAGGGCGAACTAGCACAGATACGCAGTATTTT
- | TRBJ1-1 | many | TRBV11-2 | CASSRPAGINTEAFF | TGTGCCAGCAGCCGACCCGCAGGAATAAACACTGAAGCTTTCTTT
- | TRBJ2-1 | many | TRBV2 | CASIEGSSYNEQFF | TGTGCCAGCATTGAGGGGAGCTCCTACAATGAGCAGTTCTTC
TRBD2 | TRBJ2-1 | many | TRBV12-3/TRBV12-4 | CASSSNSGRDNNEQFF | TGTGCCAGCAGCTCTAATAGCGGGAGGGACAACAATGAGCAGTTCTTC
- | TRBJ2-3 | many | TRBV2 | CASSPSSDTQYF | TGTGCCAGCAGTCCCAGCTCAGATACGCAGTATTTT
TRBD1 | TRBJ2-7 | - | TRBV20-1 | CSAQTGGWTYEQYF | TGCAGTGCTCAAACAGGGGGCTGGACCTACGAGCAGTACTTC
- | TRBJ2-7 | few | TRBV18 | CASSPPRMLSEQYF | TGTGCCAGCTCACCACCAAGGATGCTCTCCGAGCAGTACTTC
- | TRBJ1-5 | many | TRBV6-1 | CASSHGSASNQPQHF | TGTGCCAGCAGTCATGGCAGTGCCTCCAATCAGCCCCAGCATTTT
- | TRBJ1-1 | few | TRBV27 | CASSAYPGLRGMTEAFF | TGTGCCAGCAGTGCATACCCAGGGCTTAGGGGGATGACTGAAGCTTTCTTT
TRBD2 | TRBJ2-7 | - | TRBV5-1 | CASSSPFNIAGGSYEQYF | TGCGCCAGCAGCTCGCCCTTTAATATAGCGGGCGGCTCCTACGAGCAGTACTTC
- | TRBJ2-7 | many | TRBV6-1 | CASSEVGPISEQYF | TGTGCCAGCAGTGAAGTCGGTCCCATATCCGAGCAGTACTTC
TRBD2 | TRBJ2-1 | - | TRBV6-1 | CASRTMGTSGRNEQFF | TGTGCCAGCAGGACCATGGGGACTAGCGGGAGAAATGAGCAGTTCTTC
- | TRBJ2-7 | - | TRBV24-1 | CATSSVNTYEQYF | TGTGCCACCAGTTCGGTTAATACCTACGAGCAGTACTTC
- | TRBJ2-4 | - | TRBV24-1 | CATGRGRGKNIQYF | TGTGCCACGGGAAGGGGAAGGGGCAAAAACATTCAGTACTTC
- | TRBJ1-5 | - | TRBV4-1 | CASSQGPVTSNQPQHF | TGCGCCAGCAGCCAAGGCCCGGTAACTAGCAATCAGCCCCAGCATTTT
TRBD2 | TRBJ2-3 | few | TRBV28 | CASSQEYLRTSGGPYTDTQYF | TGTGCCAGCAGCCAAGAGTACCTCAGGACTAGCGGAGGTCCTTACACAGATACGCAGTATTTT
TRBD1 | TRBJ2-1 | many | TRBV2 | CASSSKSTGEEDEQFF | TGTGCCAGCAGCTCAAAGTCGACAGGGGAAGAGGATGAGCAGTTCTTC
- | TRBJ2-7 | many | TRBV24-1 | CATSARLSYEQYF | TGTGCCACCAGTGCCCGGCTCTCCTACGAGCAGTACTTC
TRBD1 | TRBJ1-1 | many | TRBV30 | CAWSGQGATEAFF | TGTGCCTGGAGTGGACAGGGGGCCACTGAAGCTTTCTTT
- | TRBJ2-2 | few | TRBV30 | CAWSAGDRANTGELFF | TGTGCCTGGAGTGCAGGGGACCGAGCGAACACCGGGGAGCTGTTTTTT
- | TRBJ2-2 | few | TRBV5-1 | CASSLEGGTNTGELFF | TGCGCCAGCAGCCTGGAGGGGGGGACAAACACCGGGGAGCTGTTTTTT
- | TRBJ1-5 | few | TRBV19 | CASSIETDYSNQPQHF | TGTGCCAGTAGTATAGAGACAGACTATAGCAATCAGCCCCAGCATTTT
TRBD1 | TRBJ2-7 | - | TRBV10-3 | CAIRDRVTINEQYF | TGTGCCATCAGAGACAGGGTCACTATCAACGAGCAGTACTTC
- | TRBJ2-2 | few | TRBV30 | CAWMVGNTGELFF | TGTGCCTGGATGGTTGGAAACACCGGGGAGCTGTTTTTT
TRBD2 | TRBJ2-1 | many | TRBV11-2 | CASSPSGINNEQFF | TGTGCCAGCAGCCCTAGCGGGATAAACAATGAGCAGTTCTTC
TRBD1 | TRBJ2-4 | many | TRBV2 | CASSDRDRVLAKNIQYF | TGTGCCAGCAGTGACCGGGACAGGGTATTAGCCAAAAACATTCAGTACTTC
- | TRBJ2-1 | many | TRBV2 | CASSIPGRYNEQFF | TGTGCCAGCAGTATCCCTGGTCGGTACAATGAGCAGTTCTTC
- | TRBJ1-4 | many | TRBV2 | CASSVITNEKLFF | TGTGCCAGCAGTGTGATAACTAATGAAAAACTGTTTTTT
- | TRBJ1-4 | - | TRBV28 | CASGDGGLEKLFF | TGTGCCAGCGGAGATGGCGGGTTGGAAAAACTGTTTTTT
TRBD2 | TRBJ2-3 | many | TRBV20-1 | CSARDAQTSGYTDTQYF | TGCAGTGCTAGAGATGCTCAGACTAGCGGGTACACAGATACGCAGTATTTT
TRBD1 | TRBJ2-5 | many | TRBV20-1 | CSACQGARETQYF | TGCAGTGCTTGCCAGGGGGCCAGAGAGACCCAGTACTTC
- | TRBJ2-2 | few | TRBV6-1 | CASFQGTGELFF | TGTGCCAGCTTCCAGGGCACCGGGGAGCTGTTTTTT
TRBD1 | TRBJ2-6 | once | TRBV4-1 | CASSHDDRDSGANVLTF | TGCGCCAGCAGCCATGATGACAGGGATTCTGGGGCCAACGTCCTGACTTTC
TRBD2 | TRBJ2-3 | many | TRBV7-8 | CASSVRSGGSTDTQYF | TGTGCCAGCAGCGTACGAAGCGGGGGTAGCACAGATACGCAGTATTTT
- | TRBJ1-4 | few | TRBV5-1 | CASSLSPGMGEKLFF | TGCGCCAGCAGCTTATCTCCCGGTATGGGTGAAAAACTGTTTTTT
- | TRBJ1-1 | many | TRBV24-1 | CATSEPGNTEAFF | TGTGCCACCAGTGAACCAGGGAACACTGAAGCTTTCTTT
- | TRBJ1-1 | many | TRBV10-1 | CASSEQIGYEAFF | TGCGCCAGCAGTGAGCAGATTGGATATGAAGCTTTCTTT
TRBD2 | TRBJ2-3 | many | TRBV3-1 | CASSQDTLSGSSTDTQYF | TGTGCCAGCAGCCAAGACACGTTGAGCGGGAGTAGCACAGATACGCAGTATTTT